Reported below is one TCR beta chain. The sample holds other DNA sequences that translate to the same CDR3. With 2 bases removed from V and 4 bases from J, the gap between germline ends came to 6 bases. Germline loops: CDR1 MNHNS, CDR2 SASEGT. The CDR3 is 13 amino acids. The sample comes from a study of shared T cell receptors in the human thymus. Assay used: immunoSEQ multiplex PCR; TCRdb lists only in-frame clones, some missing. This sample carries 650,000 to 950,000 clones, 80% to 90% of them seen once, and the ten largest clones take 0.0095% to 0.011%. This same sample was also taken into another study, of human thymus T cells. That investigation notes: Surgeons resected thymus tissue during corrective heart surgery. Apparent bias marked the V and J gene usage of thymic and blood repertoires. The related literature has documented a marked overlap of thymic repertoires among unrelated individuals.

The rearrangement joins TRBV6-1 to TRBJ1-5; D remains unclear. The receptor was derived from a girl younger than two with a congenital heart defect. The sample was thymocytes. CDR3 nucleotide sequence: TGTGCCAGCAGTGAAACCGGGAATCAGCCCCAGCATTTT. Its translation: CASSETGNQPQHF.